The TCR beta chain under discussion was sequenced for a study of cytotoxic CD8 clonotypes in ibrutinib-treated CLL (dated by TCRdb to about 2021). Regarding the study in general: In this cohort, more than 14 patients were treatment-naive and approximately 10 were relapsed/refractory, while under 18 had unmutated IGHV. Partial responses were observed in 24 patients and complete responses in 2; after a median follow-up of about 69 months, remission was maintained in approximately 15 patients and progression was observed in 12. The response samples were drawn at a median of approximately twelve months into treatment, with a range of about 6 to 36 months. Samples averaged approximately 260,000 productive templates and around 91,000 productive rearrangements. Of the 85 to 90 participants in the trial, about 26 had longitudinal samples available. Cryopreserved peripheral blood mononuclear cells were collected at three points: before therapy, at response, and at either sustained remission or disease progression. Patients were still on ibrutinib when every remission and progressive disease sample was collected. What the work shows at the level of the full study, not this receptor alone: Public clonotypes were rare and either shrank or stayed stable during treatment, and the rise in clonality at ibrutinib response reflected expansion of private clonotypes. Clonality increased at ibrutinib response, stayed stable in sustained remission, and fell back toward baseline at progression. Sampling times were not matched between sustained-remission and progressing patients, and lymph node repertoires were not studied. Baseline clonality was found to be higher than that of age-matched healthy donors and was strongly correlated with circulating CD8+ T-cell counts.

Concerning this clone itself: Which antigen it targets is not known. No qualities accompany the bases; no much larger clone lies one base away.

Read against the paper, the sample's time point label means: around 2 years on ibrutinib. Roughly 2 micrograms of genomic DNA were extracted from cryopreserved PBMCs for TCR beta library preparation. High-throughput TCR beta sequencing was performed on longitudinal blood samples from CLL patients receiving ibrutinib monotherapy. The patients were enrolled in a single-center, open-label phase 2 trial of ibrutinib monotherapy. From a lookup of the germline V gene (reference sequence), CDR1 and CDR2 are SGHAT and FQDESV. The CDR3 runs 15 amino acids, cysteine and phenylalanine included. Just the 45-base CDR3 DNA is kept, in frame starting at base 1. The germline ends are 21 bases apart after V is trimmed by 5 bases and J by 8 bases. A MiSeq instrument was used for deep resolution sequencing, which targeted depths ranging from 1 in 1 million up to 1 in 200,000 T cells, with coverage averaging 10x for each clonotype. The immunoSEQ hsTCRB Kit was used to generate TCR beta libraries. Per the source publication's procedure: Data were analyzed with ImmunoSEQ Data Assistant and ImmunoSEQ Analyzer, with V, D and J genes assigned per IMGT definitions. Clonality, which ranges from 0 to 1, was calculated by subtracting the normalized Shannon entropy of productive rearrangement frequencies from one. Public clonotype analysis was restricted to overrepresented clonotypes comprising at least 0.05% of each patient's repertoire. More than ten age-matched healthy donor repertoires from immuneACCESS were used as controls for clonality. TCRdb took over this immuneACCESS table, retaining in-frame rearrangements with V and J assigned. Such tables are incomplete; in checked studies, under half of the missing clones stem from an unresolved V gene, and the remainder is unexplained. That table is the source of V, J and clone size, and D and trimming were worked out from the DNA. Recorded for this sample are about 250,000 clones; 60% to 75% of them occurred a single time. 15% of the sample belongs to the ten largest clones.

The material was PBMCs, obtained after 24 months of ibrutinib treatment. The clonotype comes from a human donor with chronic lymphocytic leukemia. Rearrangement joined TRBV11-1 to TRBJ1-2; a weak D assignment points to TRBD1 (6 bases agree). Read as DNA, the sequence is TGTGCCAGCAGCGCCTCCACAGGGATGCTGAGAGGCTACACCTTC. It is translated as CASSASTGMLRGYTF.